Each of the 16 T cell receptor beta chains below was sequenced from the same sample in a study of T cell repertoires in cytomegalovirus infection. TCRdb analysed the reads with MiXCR anew, one entry per CDR3 protein. The sample has around 630,000 distinct CDR3 sequences; 24% are singletons. The source material was CD8+ T cells from PBMCs. The receptor source for this set is a human donor in good health (CMV status not recorded). Some clones in this sample may be carry-over from other donors' samples.

This clonotype was recorded a few times. The J gene is TRBJ2-5, the V gene TRBV7-3; TRBD2 matches 9 bases. There are 15 residues in the CDR3. The germline CDR1 and CDR2 sequences are SGHTA and FQGTGA. Germline trimming cut 2 bases from V and 4 bases from J; bases unmatched to any gene: 5. CDR3 in amino acids: CASSLGGGGAETQYF. The CDR3 DNA follows: TGTGCCAGCAGCTTAGGCGGGGGGGGTGCAGAGACCCAGTACTTC. The full variable domain, with the rest looked up from reference TRBV7-3 and TRBJ2-5, is GAGVSQTPSNKVTEKGKYVELRCDPISGHTALYWYRQSLGQGPEFLIYFQGTGAADDSGLPNDRFFAVRPEGSVSTLKIQRTERGDSAVYLCASSLGGGGAETQYFGPGTRLLVL.

Turning to this clonotype: Since a much larger clone is just one base distant, this may be a read error. The chain recombines TRBV7-4 with TRBJ1-6; 7 bases are a match to TRBD1. V shed 5 bases and J 7 bases; nucleotides not matched to a gene: 11. Germline V gene lookup returns CDR1 SGHVT and CDR2 SQSDAQ. The length of the CDR3 is 16 residues. DNA of the CDR3: TGTGCCAGCAGCAACTGGTCAGGGGGATCGAATTCACCCCTCCACTTT. Its translation: CASSNWSGGSNSPLHF.

This clonotype turned up a few times. V usage is TRBV2 and J usage is TRBJ2-7; D tentatively fits TRBD1 or TRBD2 (5 bases each). The CDR3 totals 10 residues. V lost 7 bases and J 7 bases, leaving 8 bases between the germline ends. CDR1 and CDR2 from the germline V gene are SNHLY and FYNNEI. CDR3 nucleotides: TGTGCCAGCAAGGGGAGAGAGCAGTACGTC. Protein product: CASKGREQYV.

Ten or more counts support this clonotype. The V gene is TRBV14, the J gene TRBJ2-7, with D perhaps given as TRBD1 or TRBD2 (5 bases each). This CDR3 has 16 amino acids. The V end was cut by 3 bases, the J end by 9 bases, with 24 bases between. Germline loops: CDR1 SGHDN, CDR2 FVKESK. CDR3 nucleotides: TGTGCCAGCAGCCAGTTCATCATAGGGACCCTCCCCATGCAGTACTTC. This codes for CASSQFIIGTLPMQYF.

The rearrangement uses TRBV7-1 and TRBJ2-7; D unresolved. TRBV7-1 is an ORF for which the function is uncertain. The CDR3 has 15 amino acids. Trimming took off 4 bases at V and 0 bases at J, with 13 bases between the two ends. The CDR3 loop is CASSYTGSGSYEQYV. As DNA, the CDR3 is TGTGCCAGCAGCTATACTGGATCCGGCTCCTACGAGCAGTACGTC.

This clonotype was counted ten times or more. The chain uses TRBV24-1 and TRBJ2-2, with 7 bases identical to TRBD2. CDR1 and CDR2 (germline): KGHDR, SFDVKD. CDR3 size: 14 residues. Trimming at V came to 1 base and at J to 5 bases, leaving 0 bases not matched to a gene. CDR3 residues: CATSDFGGTGELFF. The CDR3 DNA sequence: TGTGCCACCAGTGATTTCGGGGGGACCGGGGAGCTGTTTTTT.

This rearrangement joins TRBV28 to TRBJ2-2; 9 bases line up with TRBD2. Looked up from germline, CDR1 is MDHEN and CDR2 is SYDVKM. The CDR3 consists of 14 residues. J gave up 7 bases and V 1 base, and 1 base lay outside the gene matches. CDR3 in amino acids: CASSLLAGDGELFF. In nucleotides, the CDR3 is TGTGCCAGCAGTTTATTAGCGGGGGACGGGGAGCTGTTTTTT.

A note on this clonotype: Since a much larger clone is just one base distant, this may be a read error. This sequence joins TRBV7-6 and TRBJ2-2; D not certain. The CDR3 runs to 11 residues. The germline CDR1 and CDR2 sequences are SGHVS and FNYEAQ. The CDR3 loop is CANSWTGELFF. The CDR3 DNA follows: TGTGCCAACAGCTGGACCGGGGAGCTGTTTTTT.

Notes on this clonotype: A much larger clone is a single base away; this may be a read error. The rearrangement joins TRBV7-9 to TRBJ2-7, with 11 bases lining up with TRBD1. There are 13 residues in the CDR3. Trimming cost V 6 bases and J 4 bases; bases outside gene matches: 2. Germline loops: CDR1 SEHNR, CDR2 FQNEAQ (reference sequence). The CDR3 DNA reads as TGTGCCAGCAGGGGGGACAGGGGGTACGAGCAGTACTTC. This sequence encodes CASRGDRGYEQYF.

This clonotype was counted at least ten times. The chain recombines TRBV7-2 with TRBJ2-2; 12 bases agree with TRBD2. CDR1 is SGHTA, CDR2 FQGNSA, per germline. V shed 3 bases, J shed 5 bases, and the junction held 4 bases outside the gene matches. There are 16 residues in the CDR3. CDR3 sequence: CASSFRLAGVTGELFF. The CDR3 coding sequence is TGTGCCAGCAGCTTCAGACTAGCGGGAGTGACCGGGGAGCTGTTTTTT.

The J gene is TRBJ1-4, the V gene TRBV28; 8 nucleotides align to TRBD1. With 3 bases clipped from V and 8 bases from J, the junction kept 5 bases outside the gene matches. CDR1 and CDR2 (germline): MDHEN, SYDVKM. The CDR3 sequence is 14 residues long. This CDR3 is CASSLDRAREKLFF. CDR3 nucleotide sequence: TGTGCCAGCAGTTTGGACAGGGCAAGGGAAAAACTGTTTTTT.

The V gene is TRBV28, the J gene TRBJ1-1; TRBD1 is a possible D gene (5 bases). Trimming removed 5 bases at V and 1 base at J, with 14 bases between. CDR1 MDHEN and CDR2 SYDVKM come from the germline V gene. The CDR3 length is 15 residues. In DNA form, the CDR3 reads TGTGCCAGCAGTATGGATTATGGGGGGAACACTGAAGCTTTCTTT. The encoded protein is CASSMDYGGNTEAFF.

V and J are TRBV29-1 and TRBJ2-1, with 8 bases fitting TRBD1. Germline V lookup: CDR1 SQVTM, CDR2 ANQGSEA. V was clipped by 6 bases and J by 0 bases; unmatched bases: 4. This CDR3 has 14 residues. As DNA, the CDR3 is TGCAGCGTCACCGGGACAGGCTCCTACAATGAGCAGTTCTTC. Amino acids: CSVTGTGSYNEQFF.

In its sample, this clonotype was seen a few times. The chain is built from TRBV7-9 and TRBJ2-7, with 7 positions matching TRBD2. Germline values: CDR1 SEHNR, CDR2 FQNEAQ (reference sequence). CDR3 length: 14 residues. V was clipped by 8 bases and J by 2 bases; unmatched bases: 9. CDR3 nucleotides: TGTGCCAGCGAGCCTAGCGGTTCACCCTACGAGCAGTACTTC. Residues: CASEPSGSPYEQYF.

About this clonotype: This may be a read error, as it is one base from a much larger clone. The genes are TRBV4-1 and TRBJ2-3; D gene uncertain. The V end lost 3 bases, the J end lost 3 bases, and 19 bases lay between the germline ends. The CDR3 has 17 residues. The germline gives CDR1 MGHRA, CDR2 YSYEKL. Here the CDR3 reads CASSQVTGPQRTDTQYF. The CDR3 bases are TGCGCCAGCAGCCAGGTTACCGGGCCTCAGAGAACAGATACGCAGTATTTT.

This chain connects TRBV5-1 to TRBJ2-1; 11 nucleotides align to TRBD2. CDR1 and CDR2 (germline): SGHRS, YFSETQ. The J segment lost 9 bases and the V segment lost 1 base, leaving 9 bases of the junction unmatched. The CDR3 has 16 amino acids. The CDR3, as DNA: TGCGCCAGCAGCTTGTTAGCGGGGGGGCCCAAGAGTGAGCAGTTCTTC. Its translation is CASSLLAGGPKSEQFF. Filled out from reference TRBV5-1 and TRBJ2-1, the complete variable domain reads KAGVTQTPRYLIKTRGQQVTLSCSPISGHRSVSWYQQTPGQGLQFLFEYFSETQRNKGNFPGRFSGRQFSNSRSEMNVSTLELGDSALYLCASSLLAGGPKSEQFFGPGTRLTVL.